Listed below are T cell receptor delta chains from one sample, sequenced in a study of gamma-delta chains in newborns, infants, children. TCRdb called clones from the reads again using CATT. Of some 12,000 delta-chain clones in the sample, about 8.6% are singletons; the top ten hold roughly 3.8%. The sequencing sample was made of blood. These receptors were taken from a child who was a newborn, infant or young child, either healthy, febrile or measles-vaccinated (not recorded which). CDR3s include the opening cysteine and the closing phenylalanine or tryptophan. The D gene is left open where the match is weak. The size entry is marked missing in some rows and otherwise reads once, few, many or a size class.

d_gene: .; v_gene: TRDV2; abundance: .; j_gene: TRDJ1; CDR3nt: TGTGCCTGTGAACACTTGGGGGGCGATAAACTCATCTTT; CDR3aa: CACEHLGGDKLIF
d_gene: TRDD3; v_gene: TRDV2; abundance: few; j_gene: TRDJ1; CDR3nt: TGTGCCTGTGACGCACTCTCTGGGGATAGGACCGATAAACTCATCTTT; CDR3aa: CACDALSGDRTDKLIF
d_gene: TRDD3; v_gene: TRDV2; abundance: few; j_gene: TRDJ3; CDR3nt: TGTGCCTGTGACACCGGAGATCTGGGGGGCGGACACTCCTGGGACACCCGACAGATGTTTTTC; CDR3aa: CACDTGDLGGGHSWDTRQMFF
d_gene: TRDD3; v_gene: TRDV2; abundance: .; j_gene: TRDJ3; CDR3nt: TGTGCCTGTGACACGCCTACTGGGGGCCACAGCTCCTGGGACACCCGACAGACGTTTTTC; CDR3aa: CACDTPTGGHSSWDTRQTFF
d_gene: TRDD3; v_gene: TRDV2; abundance: few; j_gene: TRDJ1; CDR3nt: TGTGCCTGTAAAGAACTGGGGGATCACACCGATAAACTCATCTTT; CDR3aa: CACKELGDHTDKLIF
d_gene: .; v_gene: TRDV2; abundance: few; j_gene: TRDJ3; CDR3nt: TGTGCCTGTGACACCGCTGGGGAAAGCTCCTGGGACACCCGACAGATGTTTTTC; CDR3aa: CACDTAGESSWDTRQMFF
d_gene: TRDD3; v_gene: TRDV2; abundance: few; j_gene: TRDJ1; CDR3nt: TGTGCCTGTGATCCTCTAGACTGGGGGATACGCGCATTAGGGAAACTCATCTTT; CDR3aa: CACDPLDWGIRALGKLIF
d_gene: TRDD3; v_gene: TRDV2; abundance: .; j_gene: TRDJ1; CDR3nt: TGTGCCTGTGACATTCTGGGGGATAAAGCAGCCGATAAACTCATCTTT; CDR3aa: CACDILGDKAADKLIF
d_gene: TRDD3; v_gene: TRDV2; abundance: .; j_gene: TRDJ3; CDR3nt: TGTGCCTGTGACACCGCTGGTGGGGGATACGGCTCCTGGGACACCCGACAGATGTTTTTC; CDR3aa: CACDTAGGGYGSWDTRQMFF
d_gene: TRDD3; v_gene: TRDV2; abundance: .; j_gene: TRDJ3; CDR3nt: TGTGCCTGTGACAACACTGGGGGATACGCGGACTGGGACACCCGACAGATGTTTTTC; CDR3aa: CACDNTGGYADWDTRQMFF
d_gene: TRDD3; v_gene: TRDV2; abundance: .; j_gene: TRDJ1; CDR3nt: TGTGCCTGTGACTCCTTACTGGGGGATTCGAACACCGATAAACTCATCTTT; CDR3aa: CACDSLLGDSNTDKLIF
d_gene: .; v_gene: TRDV2; abundance: .; j_gene: TRDJ1; CDR3nt: TGTGCCTGTGACACGGTATCTTCCTACGTGAGAGGGGATAAGAACACCGATAAACTCATCTTT; CDR3aa: CACDTVSSYVRGDKNTDKLIF
d_gene: TRDD3; v_gene: TRDV2; abundance: .; j_gene: TRDJ1; CDR3nt: TGTGCCTGTGACGGAGTTTCTGGGGGAAATTACACCGATAAACTCATCTTT; CDR3aa: CACDGVSGGNYTDKLIF
d_gene: TRDD3; v_gene: TRDV2; abundance: few; j_gene: TRDJ2; CDR3nt: TGTGCCTGTGACTTACTGGGGGATACTTTGACAGCACAACTCTTCTTT; CDR3aa: CACDLLGDTLTAQLFF
d_gene: .; v_gene: TRDV2; abundance: .; j_gene: TRDJ3; CDR3nt: TGTGCCTGTGACACCGTGGTGGGCTCCTGGGACACCCGACAGATGTTTTTC; CDR3aa: CACDTVVGSWDTRQMFF
d_gene: .; v_gene: TRAV29/DV5; abundance: few; j_gene: TRDJ1; CDR3nt: TGTGCAGCAAGCGCGACCCTTCCCGACCCACTGGGGAACATGCCCGATAAACTCATCTTT; CDR3aa: CAASATLPDPLGNMPDKLIF
d_gene: TRDD3; v_gene: TRDV2; abundance: .; j_gene: TRDJ2; CDR3nt: TGTGCCTGTGACGCCTGGGGGGCAACTTTGACAGCACAACTCTTCTTT; CDR3aa: CACDAWGATLTAQLFF
d_gene: .; v_gene: TRDV1; abundance: .; j_gene: TRDJ1; CDR3nt: TGTGCTCTTGGGGAAGGGTGGTTCCTCGCATACTGGCCATACACCGATAAACTCATCTTT; CDR3aa: CALGEGWFLAYWPYTDKLIF